The rows below give T cell receptor beta chains drawn from one sample of a study of T cells in Graves' hyperthyroidism and ophthalmopathy. TCRdb called the multiplex PCR reads again in MiXCR, with one record for every CDR3 protein. The sample holds some 300,000 distinct CDR3 sequences; roughly an eighth are singletons and the top ten take approximately 7.9%. Material: blood. The receptors were gathered from a woman aged 40-49 years with Graves' hyperthyroidism. Both conserved end residues are part of each CDR3. A D gene is named only where the DNA matches it firmly. Clone size is stated in some rows and not others, as once, few, many or a class when expanded.

V gene: TRBV20-1; clone size: NA; D gene: TRBD2; J gene: TRBJ2-1; CDR3 protein: CSARTLAGHNEQFF; CDR3 DNA: TGCAGTGCTAGAACGTTAGCGGGGCACAATGAGCAGTTCTTC
V gene: TRBV19; clone size: many; D gene: NA; J gene: TRBJ2-5; CDR3 protein: CASNLYQETQYF; CDR3 DNA: TGTGCCAGTAACCTGTACCAAGAGACCCAGTACTTC
V gene: TRBV13; clone size: NA; D gene: TRBD2; J gene: TRBJ2-7; CDR3 protein: CASSLERTSFYYEQYF; CDR3 DNA: TGTGCCAGCAGCTTAGAAAGGACTAGCTTTTACTACGAGCAGTACTTC
V gene: TRBV28; clone size: many; D gene: NA; J gene: TRBJ1-1; CDR3 protein: CASSPSTVGTEAFF; CDR3 DNA: TGTGCCAGCAGTCCCTCGACAGTTGGCACTGAAGCTTTCTTT
V gene: TRBV12-3/TRBV12-4; clone size: few; D gene: TRBD2; J gene: TRBJ2-5; CDR3 protein: CASRAGTSSQKTQYF; CDR3 DNA: TGTGCCAGCAGGGCCGGGACTAGTTCTCAGAAGACCCAGTACTTC
V gene: TRBV29-1; clone size: many; D gene: NA; J gene: TRBJ2-1; CDR3 protein: CSVELRSSGNEQFF; CDR3 DNA: TGCAGCGTTGAACTCCGGTCCTCGGGGAATGAGCAGTTCTTC
V gene: TRBV20-1; clone size: many; D gene: NA; J gene: TRBJ2-3; CDR3 protein: CSANRREVGTDTQYF; CDR3 DNA: TGCAGTGCCAACCGCAGGGAAGTGGGCACAGATACGCAGTATTTT
V gene: TRBV18; clone size: NA; D gene: NA; J gene: TRBJ2-7; CDR3 protein: CASSPVATAYEQYF; CDR3 DNA: TGTGCCAGCTCACCCGTCGCCACCGCCTACGAGCAGTACTTC
V gene: TRBV14; clone size: many; D gene: TRBD1; J gene: TRBJ2-7; CDR3 protein: CASSPYRGPEQYF; CDR3 DNA: TGTGCCAGCAGCCCGTACAGGGGTCCCGAGCAGTACTTC
V gene: TRBV10-3; clone size: many; D gene: NA; J gene: TRBJ1-2; CDR3 protein: CAMGWRDDYGYTF; CDR3 DNA: TGTGCCATGGGATGGAGGGATGACTATGGCTACACCTTC
V gene: TRBV5-1; clone size: few; D gene: TRBD1; J gene: TRBJ2-5; CDR3 protein: CASSTGQGKPETQYF; CDR3 DNA: TGCGCCAGCAGCACCGGACAGGGGAAACCAGAGACCCAGTACTTC
V gene: TRBV11-3; clone size: few; D gene: NA; J gene: TRBJ2-1; CDR3 protein: CASSLEVTWGSYNEQFF; CDR3 DNA: TGTGCCAGCAGCTTAGAGGTCACATGGGGCTCCTACAATGAGCAGTTCTTC
V gene: TRBV18; clone size: NA; D gene: NA; J gene: TRBJ1-4; CDR3 protein: CASSPGMDEKLFF; CDR3 DNA: TGTGCCAGCTCACCAGGAATGGACGAAAAACTGTTTTTT
V gene: TRBV7-2; clone size: many; D gene: TRBD2; J gene: TRBJ2-1; CDR3 protein: CASSPLAGGPIHEQFF; CDR3 DNA: TGTGCCAGCAGCCCCCTAGCGGGAGGGCCGATTCATGAGCAGTTCTTC
V gene: TRBV5-1; clone size: NA; D gene: TRBD2; J gene: TRBJ2-3; CDR3 protein: CASTHRGLATDTQYF; CDR3 DNA: TGCGCCAGCACGCACCGGGGACTAGCGACAGATACGCAGTATTTT
V gene: TRBV19; clone size: NA; D gene: NA; J gene: TRBJ1-1; CDR3 protein: CASSITGRGSFGTEAFF; CDR3 DNA: TGTGCCAGTAGTATAACGGGGAGGGGAAGCTTTGGCACTGAAGCTTTCTTT
V gene: TRBV20-1; clone size: many; D gene: TRBD2; J gene: TRBJ2-7; CDR3 protein: CSAREPLSGTSGREQYF; CDR3 DNA: TGCAGTGCTAGAGAGCCGTTGTCCGGGACTAGCGGGAGGGAGCAGTACTTC
V gene: TRBV28; clone size: NA; D gene: NA; J gene: TRBJ1-4; CDR3 protein: CASSYTGTTNEKLFF; CDR3 DNA: TGTGCCAGCAGCTATACAGGGACAACTAATGAAAAACTGTTTTTT
V gene: TRBV6-1; clone size: many; D gene: NA; J gene: TRBJ1-5; CDR3 protein: CASRIGRLDNQPQHF; CDR3 DNA: TGTGCCAGCAGAATCGGACGGCTAGACAATCAGCCCCAGCATTTT
V gene: TRBV7-2; clone size: many; D gene: TRBD2; J gene: TRBJ2-3; CDR3 protein: CASSRTSGDTQYF; CDR3 DNA: TGTGCCAGCAGCCGGACTAGCGGGGATACGCAGTATTTT